This TCR beta chain was captured in a study of CD8 T cells in Susac syndrome. At the level of the study: Each patient with Susac syndrome, at the time of blood draw, was therapy-naive, on corticosteroids, or on intravenous immunoglobulin alone.

The CDR3 sequence is 17 residues long. Germline V gives CDR1 SGHRS, CDR2 YFSETQ. Trimming shortened V by 6 bases and J by 0 bases, and 21 bases separated the two germline ends. Random-hexamer reverse transcription was applied to about 0.5 to 1 ug RNA. TCRdb passed the immunoSEQ multiplex PCR reads through MiXCR, listing each CDR3 protein once. The data contain fewer than 85,000 distinct CDR3 sequences, over 90% of them singletons. The TCR comes from a human donor with Susac syndrome. V usage is TRBV5-1 and J usage is TRBJ1-2; D ambiguous. Sequencing was done on a sample of CD8+ T cells from PBMCs. The CDR3 nucleotides read TGCGCCAGCACGTCCGAGCCGGCGGGCACCTCTAACTATGGCTACACCTTC. Encoded protein: CASTSEPAGTSNYGYTF.